A selection of T cell receptor beta chains follows, all from one sample in a study of blood T cell repertoires in COVID-19. Libraries were prepared by immunoSEQ multiplex PCR; TCRdb keeps only in-frame clonotypes and omits some of them. Of 310,000 or so clones in the sample, around 90% were seen once. Sequenced material: PBMCs or T cells enriched from blood (not recorded which). These receptors were collected from a woman aged 25 to 39 who had recovered from COVID-19. CDR3s include the opening cysteine and the closing phenylalanine or tryptophan. A D gene is named only where the DNA matches it firmly. For some rows the clone size is stated as once, few or many, or as a class when expanded; others skip it.

.	TRBV4-2	.	TRBJ2-1	CASSQDANRYNEQFF	TGTGCCAGCAGCCAAGATGCAAATCGGTACAATGAGCAGTTCTTC
TRBD1	TRBV9	.	TRBJ1-3	CASSVTGTALISGNTIYF	TGTGCCAGCAGCGTCACCGGGACAGCCCTTATCTCTGGAAACACCATATATTTT
TRBD2	TRBV7-3	.	TRBJ2-7	CASSSGTSGRRTAEQYF	TGTGCCAGCAGCTCCGGGACTAGCGGGAGACGCACCGCCGAGCAGTACTTC
.	TRBV13	.	TRBJ1-2	CASSFRTAGYTF	TGTGCCAGCAGCTTCCGGACAGCCGGCTACACCTTC
TRBD1	TRBV29-1	.	TRBJ2-5	CSVLDREKETQYF	TGCAGCGTCCTGGACAGGGAGAAAGAGACCCAGTACTTC
TRBD1	TRBV7-2	.	TRBJ1-5	CASSLGQGHQPQHF	TGTGCCAGCAGCTTAGGACAGGGCCATCAGCCCCAGCATTTT
TRBD1	TRBV27	.	TRBJ1-2	CASSSGTGDGYTF	TGTGCCAGCAGTTCCGGGACAGGGGATGGCTACACCTTC
TRBD2	TRBV10-2	.	TRBJ2-7	CASSEFSGLAGIPPRRSSYEQYF	TGCGCCAGCAGTGAATTCTCGGGACTAGCGGGAATCCCCCCCCGAAGAAGCTCCTACGAGCAGTACTTC
.	TRBV9	.	TRBJ2-7	CASSVEEGQIYEQYF	TGTGCCAGCAGCGTAGAGGAGGGACAGATATACGAGCAGTACTTC
.	TRBV29-1	.	TRBJ2-1	CSVDDSGLSSYNEQFF	TGCAGCGTTGACGATAGCGGCCTGAGCTCCTACAATGAGCAGTTCTTC
TRBD1	TRBV28	once	TRBJ2-1	CASSLEQGASDEQFF	TGTGCCAGCAGTTTGGAACAGGGGGCTTCGGACGAGCAGTTCTTC
.	TRBV29-1	.	TRBJ2-2	CSAATQRANTGELFF	TGCAGCGCCGCGACCCAGCGAGCGAACACCGGGGAGCTGTTTTTT
.	TRBV7-2	.	TRBJ1-3	CASSALGRGGRNTIYF	TGTGCCAGCAGCGCCCTGGGGAGGGGAGGAAGAAACACCATATATTTT
TRBD2	TRBV25-1	.	TRBJ2-5	CASSEPAGEETQYF	TGTGCCAGCAGTGAACCGGCGGGGGAAGAGACCCAGTACTTC
TRBD1	TRBV25-1	.	TRBJ2-6	CATGGVSGANVLTF	TGTGCGACAGGGGGGGTTTCTGGGGCCAACGTCCTGACTTTC
TRBD2	TRBV3-1/TRBV3-2	.	TRBJ2-1	CASSPKQPGGYNEQFF	TGTGCCAGCAGCCCAAAACAGCCGGGGGGATACAATGAGCAGTTCTTC
.	TRBV6-1	.	TRBJ2-7	CASSDRAGAYEQYF	TGTGCCAGCAGTGATCGCGCAGGGGCCTACGAGCAGTACTTC
.	TRBV19	.	TRBJ1-1	CASSPSGGAMNTEAFF	TGTGCCAGTAGTCCTTCGGGGGGGGCTATGAACACTGAAGCTTTCTTT
TRBD1	TRBV10-2	.	TRBJ1-1	CASDDRQGARAFF	TGCGCCAGCGATGATAGACAGGGGGCACGAGCTTTCTTT
TRBD2	TRBV11-2	.	TRBJ2-1	CASSHEREDTYNEQFF	TGTGCCAGCAGCCACGAGCGGGAGGATACCTACAATGAGCAGTTCTTC
TRBD1	TRBV5-4	once	TRBJ2-7	CASRPGQGSYEQYF	TGTGCCAGCCGACCGGGACAGGGGTCCTACGAGCAGTACTTC
.	TRBV28	.	TRBJ1-3	CASGTSSNTIYF	TGTGCCAGCGGGACTAGTTCGAACACCATATATTTT
TRBD1	TRBV28	.	TRBJ1-1	CASRIPGQMNTEAFF	TGTGCCAGCAGAATACCGGGACAGATGAACACTGAAGCTTTCTTT
.	TRBV5-1	.	TRBJ2-2	CASREGVGTGELFF	TGCGCCAGCAGGGAAGGGGTTGGAACCGGGGAGCTGTTTTTT
.	TRBV29-1	.	TRBJ1-2	CSVEAVNYGYTF	TGCAGCGTTGAGGCGGTTAACTATGGCTACACCTTC
.	TRBV9	.	TRBJ2-1	CASSVGGASSYNEQFF	TGTGCCAGCAGCGTAGGGGGCGCTAGCTCCTACAATGAGCAGTTCTTC
.	TRBV6-5	.	TRBJ2-2	CASSYMRSKNTGELFF	TGTGCCAGCAGTTACATGAGGAGCAAGAACACCGGGGAGCTGTTTTTT
TRBD1	TRBV7-9	once	TRBJ1-2	CASSTTGTYGYTF	TGTGCCAGCAGCACGACAGGGACCTATGGCTACACCTTC
TRBD1	TRBV30	.	TRBJ2-7	CAWMGQSYEQYF	TGTGCCTGGATGGGACAGAGCTACGAGCAGTACTTC
.	TRBV7-9	once	TRBJ2-7	CASSFIAGLGPGEQYF	TGTGCCAGCAGCTTTATTGCGGGACTTGGGCCCGGGGAGCAGTACTTC
TRBD2	TRBV28	.	TRBJ2-1	CASSLTSGRGSYNEQFF	TGTGCCAGCAGTTTAACTAGCGGGAGAGGGTCCTACAATGAGCAGTTCTTC
.	TRBV27	.	TRBJ2-7	CASSQGRDEQYF	TGTGCCAGCAGTCAGGGGCGGGACGAGCAGTACTTC